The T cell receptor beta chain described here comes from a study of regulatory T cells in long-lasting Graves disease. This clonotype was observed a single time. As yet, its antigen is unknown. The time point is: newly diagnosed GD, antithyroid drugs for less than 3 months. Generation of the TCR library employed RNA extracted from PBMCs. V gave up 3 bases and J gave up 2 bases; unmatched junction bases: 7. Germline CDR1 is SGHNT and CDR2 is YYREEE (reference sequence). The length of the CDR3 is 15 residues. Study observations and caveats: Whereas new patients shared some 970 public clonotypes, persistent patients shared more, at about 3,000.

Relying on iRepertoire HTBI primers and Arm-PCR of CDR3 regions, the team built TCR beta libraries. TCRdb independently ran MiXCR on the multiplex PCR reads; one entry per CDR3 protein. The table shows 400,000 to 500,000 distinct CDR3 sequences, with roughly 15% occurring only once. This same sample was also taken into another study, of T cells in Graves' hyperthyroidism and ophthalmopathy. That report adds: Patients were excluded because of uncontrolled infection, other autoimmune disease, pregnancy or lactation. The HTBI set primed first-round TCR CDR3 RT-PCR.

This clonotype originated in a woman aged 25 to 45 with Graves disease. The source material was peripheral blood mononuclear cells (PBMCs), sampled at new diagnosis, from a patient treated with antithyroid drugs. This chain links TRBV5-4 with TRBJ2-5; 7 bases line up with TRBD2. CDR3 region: CASSWGGSGQETQYF. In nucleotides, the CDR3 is TGTGCCAGCAGCTGGGGGGGTAGCGGACAAGAGACCCAGTACTTC. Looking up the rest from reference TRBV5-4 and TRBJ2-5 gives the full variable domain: ETGVTQSPTHLIKTRGQQVTLRCSSQSGHNTVSWYQQALGQGPQFIFQYYREEENGRGNFPPRFSGLQFPNYSSELNVNALELDDSALYLCASSWGGSGQETQYFGPGTRLLVL.